The present T cell receptor beta chain was sequenced within a study of cytomegalovirus exposure and HLA in healthy donors. At the level of the study: The roughly 110 validation repertoires used the same platform as the 650 to 750 first-cohort repertoires, a later analysis reported. Study-wide results and limits: It was reportedly the case that the classifier diagnosed cytomegalovirus status with high specificity and sensitivity. The tendency of first-cohort TCR clusters to co-occur in the 110 or so validation repertoires emerged from a later analysis.

Of note for this clone: As yet, its antigen is unknown.

Assay: immunoSEQ multiplex PCR; the TCRdb copy retains only in-frame clones and omits some. The table includes around 70,000 clones, approximately 95% detected once. J was trimmed by 13 bases and V by 4 bases; bases with no gene match: 13. This CDR3 spans 14 amino acids. In germline, CDR1 is SEHNR, CDR2 FQNEAQ (reference sequence). Sequencing was performed on PBMCs. The rearrangement joins TRBV7-9 to TRBJ1-2; the match to TRBD1 covers 9 bases. The clonotype comes from a man aged 18 to 29 in good health and CMV-seronegative. The CDR3 nucleotides read TGTGCCAGCAGCTCTCCATCAACAGGGGGCCCCCCCACCTTC. This sequence encodes CASSSPSTGGPPTF.